These 10 T cell receptor beta chains were sequenced from one sample in a study of blood T cell repertoires in COVID-19 (dated by TCRdb to the early 2020s). The library was prepared using the immunoSEQ multiplex PCR assay. The source is immuneACCESS, and TCRdb retained only in-frame sequences with V and J called. Part of the clones is not carried over; for the studies checked, unresolved V genes explain less than half of this, and the remainder is unexplained. The sample table contains about 52,000 clones; only one count was recorded for about 82% of them. The ten largest make up under 30% of the sample. The sample comprised peripheral blood. These receptors were obtained from a woman older than 75 with acute or convalescent COVID-19.

This rearrangement joins TRBV11-2 to TRBJ2-4; 7 bases are a match to TRBD1. Losses at the gene ends were 2 bases for V and 7 bases for J; bases not matched to a gene: 8. CDR1 is SGHAT, CDR2 FQNNGV, per germline. This CDR3 has 15 amino acids. The CDR3 sequence is CASSLRGQSGNIQYF. CDR3 in DNA: TGTGCCAGCAGCTTACGGGGACAGTCAGGGAACATTCAGTACTTC. Complete variable domain (other parts from reference TRBV11-2 and TRBJ2-4): EAGVAQSPRYKIIEKRQSVAFWCNPISGHATLYWYQQILGQGPKLLIQFQNNGVVDDSQLPKDRFSAERLKGVDSTLKIQPAKLEDSAVYLCASSLRGQSGNIQYFGAGTRLSVL.

This chain connects TRBV5-1 to TRBJ2-7; maybe TRBD1 (5 bases). Trimming removed 4 bases at V and 6 bases at J, with 14 bases between. Germline CDR1 is SGHRS and CDR2 is YFSETQ. The CDR3 loop spans 13 amino acids. The CDR3 sequence is CASSRTRESEQYV. The CDR3 nucleotides read TGCGCCAGCAGCCGGACCAGGGAATCCGAGCAGTACGTC.

The V gene is TRBV4-1, the J gene TRBJ1-1, with D possibly TRBD1 on 5 matching bases. Germline V gene sequence: CDR1 MGHRA, CDR2 YSYEKL. This CDR3 is built from 13 residues. Trimming cost V 3 bases and J 7 bases, with 12 bases left between them. CDR3 nucleotides: TGCGCCAGCAGCCACCTACCGGGGGATGAAGCTTTCTTT. Translated: CASSHLPGDEAFF.

The chain combines TRBV29-1 with TRBJ2-3, with 11 bases lining up with TRBD2. The V segment lost 4 bases and the J segment 0 bases; nucleotides outside the gene matches: 9. From germline, CDR1 is SQVTM and CDR2 ANQGSEA. This CDR3 has 17 residues. CDR3 nucleotides: TGCAGCGTTGGTGGGACTAGCGGAACCGCTAGCACAGATACGCAGTATTTT. Translating it yields CSVGGTSGTASTDTQYF.

The chain combines TRBV2 with TRBJ2-3; TRBD1 aligns across 9 bases. The CDR3 spans 16 residues. The V gene's germline CDR1 is SNHLY and CDR2 FYNNEI. The V segment lost 0 bases and the J segment 0 bases; nucleotides outside the gene matches: 1. Here the CDR3 reads CASSEADRGSTDTQYF. The DNA of the CDR3 is TGTGCCAGCAGTGAAGCAGACAGGGGGAGCACAGATACGCAGTATTTT.

The rearrangement uses TRBV19 and TRBJ1-6; D is undetermined. This CDR3 is built from 15 residues. V lost 5 bases and J 10 bases, leaving 18 bases between the germline ends. Germline-derived CDR1 and CDR2 are LNHDA and SQIVND (reference sequence). The CDR3 nucleotides read TGTGCCAGTAGTGGGCAGCCGGCCCAAGTCTCACCCCTCCACTTT. Its translation is CASSGQPAQVSPLHF.

The chain links TRBV15 to TRBJ1-4, with D perhaps matching TRBD1 (5 bases). The length of the CDR3 is 15 residues. Germline V gene sequence: CDR1 LNHNV, CDR2 YYDKDF (reference sequence). V lost 8 bases and J lost 5, with 18 bases in between. CDR3 protein: CATCLAQGRNEKLFF. The CDR3 DNA is TGTGCCACCTGCCTGGCTCAGGGAAGAAATGAAAAACTGTTTTTT.

The V and J genes are TRBV11-3 and TRBJ1-4; the D gene is possibly TRBD1 (6 bases). The CDR3 has 16 amino acids. From germline, CDR1 is SGHNT and CDR2 YENEEA. The V end lost 5 bases, the J end lost 0 bases, and 13 bases lay between the germline ends. The CDR3 nucleotides read TGTGCCAGCAGCCTCGGGGACACTGCAACTAATGAAAAACTGTTTTTT. This gives the protein CASSLGDTATNEKLFF.

V gene TRBV7-2 combines with J gene TRBJ1-5, with D perhaps matching TRBD1 (5 bases). V was clipped by 6 bases and J by 5 bases, with 11 bases between them. The CDR3 is 13 residues long. Per germline, CDR1 SGHTA and CDR2 FQGNSA. In DNA form, the CDR3 reads TGTGCCAGCAGTTTCCAGGGATATCAGCCCCAGCATTTT. Amino acid sequence: CASSFQGYQPQHF.

The chain employs TRBV11-3 and TRBJ2-1, with a tentative D call TRBD1 (6 bases). The CDR3 has 16 residues. CDR1 is SGHNT and CDR2 is YENEEA in the germline V gene. Trimming removed 1 base at V and 0 bases at J, with 10 bases between. The CDR3 DNA is TGTGCCAGCAGCTTAGGAACAGGGAGCTCCTACAATGAGCAGTTCTTC. This gives the protein CASSLGTGSSYNEQFF.